The entry that follows covers one T cell receptor beta chain sequence. Its antigen is not yet known. No much larger clone is present one base from it, and per-base qualities are unavailable. This sample stems from a study of cytomegalovirus exposure and HLA in healthy donors (dated by TCRdb to about 2017). Study-wide context: An earlier analysis of approximately 600 of the donors reported more than 250 Gb of sequence data and more than 90 million unique TCR beta sequences from some 180 million T cells. The aim of the study was to test whether cataloging public T cell receptors could identify signatures of past pathogen exposure. Among several hundred genotyped donors of the cohort, an average of around 220,000 unique TCR beta nucleotide sequences was sequenced per donor, of which about 18% were non-productive. HLA typing covered class I and class II loci at four-digit resolution. The study profiled the T cell repertoires of hundreds of subjects by immunosequencing and related them to cytomegalovirus serostatus. Several DR-DQ haplotypes were treated as single units for association and clustering because of strong linkage in the cohort. To predict cytomegalovirus infection status, the study combined high-throughput TCR immunosequencing, statistical association of individual TCRs with disease status, and machine learning. A later genetic analysis used genome-wide SNP genotypes for about 65% of the 666 donors, treating that subset as a discovery cohort. Rather than drawing on any new phenotypic data, the later analysis identified candidate immune exposures from TCR beta sequences and the way those sequences occurred across donors. Typing coverage varied by locus: about 629-630 donors for A, B, C, DRB1 and DQB1; roughly 500 for DQA1; some 610 for DPA1; 450 to 480 for DPB1. Donor age, sex, ethnicity and CMV serostatus were collected together with the repertoire data. In a later analysis, previously published TCR beta repertoires from fewer than 750 donors were re-analyzed and high-resolution HLA genotyping was added so that TCR occurrence patterns could be studied. The genetic ancestry cluster associated with self-reported Caucasian donors included roughly 84% of the approximately 410 genotyped donors. All discovery cohort repertoires had been generated using a single sequencing platform. An earlier analysis of several hundred of the donors applied high-throughput TCR beta sequencing to assess whether each TCR beta V gene segment acted as functional or pseudogenic. An early release covering roughly 640 HLA-typed donors comprised approximately 290 gigabases of sequencing data and approximately 85 million unique TCR sequences. Along with the approximately 650-subject first cohort, a separate validation cohort of 120 different subjects was used.

The study at large found these results: Strong co-occurrence of HLA alleles, especially DR and DQ, made assigning TCR associations to individual alleles difficult. In an earlier analysis of under 600 of the donors, most TCR beta V segments were observed in productive rearrangements about 87% or about 30% of the time, broadly matching IMGT annotations. A further reported finding was that TCR beta sequences accurately predicted the HLA-A and HLA-B alleles for most subjects in the first cohort. Most TCR sequences were observed very rarely across donors, whereas some public TCRs were present in many individuals. A later analysis found that most CMV-associated TCR beta chains appeared HLA-restricted, with HLA associations seemingly driven largely by CMV exposure. In vitro tests confirmed that a few of the cytomegalovirus-associated TCR beta chains recognize cytomegalovirus antigens. Sequencing depth was assumed to be roughly uniform across donors in the presence/absence analyses, though that assumption may not hold. Correlated functional status among segregating V segments might reflect linkage disequilibrium, but an unknown experimental factor could not be ruled out. A cluster of highly shared sequence variants was judged likely to represent a technical artifact of the sequencing pipeline. A later analysis reported that several top co-occurrence clusters appeared linked to parvovirus B19, influenza, CMV and Epstein-Barr virus. In this cohort, only TCR beta chains were sequenced, and detectable features were limited by the absence of alpha or paired-chain data. In a later analysis, HLA-associated TCR beta chains were found to be more clonally expanded and to have lower generation probabilities than equally common non-associated chains. Because some donors lacked HLA typing at each locus, the association tests relied only on the typed subset. A later genetic analysis reported fewer N-insertions in productive TCRs among donors in an Asian-associated ancestry cluster than the roughly 720-donor mean. It was suggested by the authors that the approach could potentially be generalized to other disease states and immunological phenotypes. Because the 87-base-pair reads could not distinguish some IMGT-functional V segments, including TRBV6-2 and TRBV6-3, those segments were excluded. Specific HLA alleles were associated with 15,000 to 20,000 TCR beta sequences at a false discovery rate of 0.05 in a later analysis. In a later genetic analysis, a missense DCLRE1C variant was associated with V-gene and J-gene trimming of TCR beta chains, and the association was replicated in an independent cohort. The classifier was reported to diagnose cytomegalovirus status with high specificity and sensitivity in both the original cohort and the validation cohort. The study listed 164 TCR beta chains as associated with cytomegalovirus. In a later analysis, TCR association rates were found to vary across HLA loci, with the most associated TCRs seen for DRB1 alleles and the fewest for HLA-C alleles. About 17 rarely observed V segments, including chromosome 9 orphons, were excluded from the earlier analysis of a few hundred of the donors because counts were too low. The only immune exposure information available for the cohort was CMV serostatus.

The library relied on the immunoSEQ multiplex PCR assay. The multiplex PCR relied on a mix of 60 forward primers for TCR Vbeta segments and 13 reverse primers for TCR Jbeta segments. Amplification of the CDR3 region of rearranged TCR beta genes was performed with a multiplex PCR assay on genomic DNA. The amplified TCR beta libraries were sequenced on the Illumina HiSeq System as 87-base-pair reads. The study's own analysis went as follows. A later analysis counted approximately 74 million unique TCR beta chains across the 700 or so repertoires, and 10 million to 11 million of these chains were shared by at least two donors. Raw reads were error-corrected and collapsed into unique sequences with a nearest-neighbor algorithm that merged closely related sequences to remove PCR and sequencing errors. To assign V, D and J gene segments, CDR3 sequences were aligned to IMGT reference sequences. For a sequence to be retained, at least a six-nucleotide match to both a V gene segment and a J gene segment was required. Rearrangements were classified as productive when the CDR3 lacked stop codons and remained in frame with V and J, and all other rearrangements were classified as non-productive. Following IMGT convention, CDR3 was defined as the stretch from the second conserved V-encoded cysteine to the conserved J-encoded phenylalanine. The earlier analysis of some 540 of the donors excluded any sequence lacking an unambiguous match to a single V gene segment. In an earlier analysis of a few hundred of the donors, V segments were called functional above 56.7% productive rearrangements and were called segregating when the between-donor standard deviation exceeded 5%. To diagnose cytomegalovirus status from the catalog of TCR beta chain sequences, a statistical classification framework was built. A later analysis assigned V and J genes by comparing TCR nucleotide sequences with IMGT/GENE-DB human TR gene sequences. The TCRdist pipeline was used in a later analysis to assign CDR3 sequences and most-parsimonious VDJ recombination scenarios. In a later analysis, every TCR beta chain was defined by the combination of its CDR3 amino acid sequence and its V-gene family, and reads without a unique V-gene family were dropped. A later analysis removed roughly 590 highly shared, low-generation-probability nucleotide sequences to deal with suspected cross-contamination and a sequencing artifact. In a later analysis, a clonal expansion index for each public chain was calculated from normalized within-repertoire ranks of inferred template counts. Generation probabilities in a later analysis came from a VDJ recombination model fitted to out-of-frame rearrangements, and those results were checked against IGoR. In a later analysis, hypergeometric tests were used to score TCR-TCR, TCR-HLA and TCR-CMV co-occurrence, with a repertoire-size bias correction applied to TCR pairs. False discovery rates were estimated in a later analysis by permuting HLA or CMV assignments 20 times. A later analysis grouped co-occurring TCRs with DBSCAN, adding TCRdist sequence similarity when clustering within HLA-allele-positive subsets. Co-occurrence clustering excluded repertoires with fewer than 30,000 or more than 120,000 public chains, plus five with anomalous nucleotide sharing. In TCRdb, the immuneACCESS table is reduced to in-frame sequences with V and J assigned. These tables do not hold every clone; where another copy was compared, an unresolved V gene accounts for under half, and the others remain unexplained. That table gives V, J and clone size, and the DNA gave D and trimming. This sample comprises under 200,000 clones, roughly 87% of them detected only once. Approximately 0.47% of the sample is held by the ten biggest clonotypes.

The CDR3 spans 15 residues, from the cysteine through the phenylalanine. Only CDR3 DNA remains: 45 bases, in frame from the first base. According to the germline V gene, CDR1 reads MNHEY and CDR2 reads SVGAGI. Trimming removed 5 bases from V and 6 bases from J; the gene matches leave 9 bases unexplained. The cohort consisted of 600 to 750 healthy bone marrow donors. Cohort members were all nominally healthy when sampled, although unrecorded immune exposures were likely present. The donor was CMV seronegative and belonged to the group of under 400 seronegative cohort members. Each donor provided a peripheral blood sample, and peripheral blood mononuclear cells were used for TCR beta sequencing. Genomic DNA was extracted from the blood cell samples with the Qiagen DNeasy Blood Extraction Kit.

The sequence was collected from a woman aged 45-65 years in good health and CMV-seronegative. Here the chain combines TRBV6-5 and TRBJ2-3; 9 of the junction bases match TRBD1. The specimen sequenced was PBMCs. The CDR3 is CASSPRTGVLDTQYF. The sequenced DNA is TGTGCCAGCAGTCCAAGGACAGGGGTTCTCGATACGCAGTATTTT.